This TCR beta chain was profiled in a study of radiotherapy plus CTLA-4 blockade in lung cancer. Study details: Among all patients, roughly 17% showed objective responses, while about 30% had disease control. General observations from the study: Researchers report tumor-derived TCR clones expanding in blood after radiotherapy plus ipilimumab. Reports identified early blood T cell clone dynamics, with interferon-beta, as the best response predictor.

The data were produced by immunoSEQ multiplex PCR, yet TCRdb's version contains in-frame clones alone and is incomplete. Of around 44,000 clones in the sample, 75% to 90% were seen once. In the case of this clone: What it binds is unknown.

The material was peripheral blood, obtained from a patient treated with radiotherapy plus ipilimumab. This TCR was sampled from a human donor with non-small cell lung cancer that progressed on radiotherapy plus ipilimumab. Some clones in this sample may be carry-over from other donors' samples.

This CDR3 is CAWSVGRGSYNEQFF. In nucleotides, the CDR3 is TGTGCCTGGAGTGTAGGGCGGGGCTCCTACAATGAGCAGTTCTTC. The V and J genes are TRBV30 and TRBJ2-1, with D possibly being TRBD2 (6 bases). V lost 0 bases and J lost 0, with 9 bases in between. The CDR3 loop spans 15 amino acids. The germline gives CDR1 GTSNPN, CDR2 SVGIG (reference sequence). The full variable domain, rest sourced from reference TRBV30 and TRBJ2-1, is SQTIHQWPATLVQPVGSPLSLECTVEGTSNPNLYWYRQAAGRGLQLLFYSVGIGQISSEVPQNLSASRPQDRQFILSSKKLLLSDSGFYLCAWSVGRGSYNEQFFGPGTRLTVL.